This T cell receptor (beta chain) was documented in a study of Graves' ophthalmopathy and Graves' hyperthyroidism. Study at large: Ophthalmopathy not arising within 18 months of follow-up defined hyperthyroidism as stable.

CDR3 size: 14 residues. Trimming shortened V by 6 bases and J by 3 bases, and 11 bases separated the two germline ends. Looked up from germline, CDR1 is MNHEY and CDR2 is SVGAGI. RNA transcripts were the source from which TCR beta CDR3 regions were amplified. RT-PCR was first run with HTBI primers, then multiplex PCR in a second round. TCRdb re-called the multiplex PCR reads with MiXCR, one entry per CDR3 protein. The sample yields approximately 1.2 million distinct CDR3 sequences, around a third seen once. Each hyperthyroidism patient was newly diagnosed, with under 2 months' duration, and aged 18 to 65. Diagnosis was based on clinical symptoms, serum thyroxine, TRAb, thyroid ultrasound and orbital computed tomography. On this clonotype itself: Antigen: not known.

Overall study findings and caveats: Most thyroid-expanded clonotypes exceeding 0.001 frequency were also found in blood.

The J gene is TRBJ1-4, the V gene TRBV6-5, with a weak D call TRBD1 (6 bases). The TCR was taken from an adult man with Graves' hyperthyroidism. Sequences were obtained from peripheral blood or thyroid tissue (not recorded which). CDR3 nucleotides: TGTGCCAGCAGAGAGGGGGTAGCTAATGAAAAACTGTTTTTT. Translating gives CASREGVANEKLFF.